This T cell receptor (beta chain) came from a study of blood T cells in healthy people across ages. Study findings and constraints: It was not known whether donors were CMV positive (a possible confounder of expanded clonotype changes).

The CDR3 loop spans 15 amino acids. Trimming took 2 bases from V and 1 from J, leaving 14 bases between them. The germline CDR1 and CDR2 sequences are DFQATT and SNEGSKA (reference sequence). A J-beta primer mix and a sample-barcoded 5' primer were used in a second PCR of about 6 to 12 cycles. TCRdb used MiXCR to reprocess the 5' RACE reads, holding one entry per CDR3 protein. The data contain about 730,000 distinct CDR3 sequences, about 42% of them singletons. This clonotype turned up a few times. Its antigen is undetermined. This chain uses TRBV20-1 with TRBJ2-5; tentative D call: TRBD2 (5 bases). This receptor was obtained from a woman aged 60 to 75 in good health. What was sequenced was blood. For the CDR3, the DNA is TGCAGTGCTAGACCGACCGGACTGTTCCAAGAGACCCAGTACTTC. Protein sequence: CSARPTGLFQETQYF.